These T cell receptor beta chains were read from a single sample in a study of blood T cell repertoires in COVID-19. The assay was immunoSEQ multiplex PCR, and TCRdb's table has in-frame clones only and misses some. The sample consists of 30,000 to 40,000 clones, 80% to 85% of them appearing once. Material: peripheral blood. The receptors here all came from a man between 60 and 75 years old with COVID-19, enrolled during active disease. Both conserved end residues are part of each CDR3. A D gene is named only where the DNA matches it firmly. Some rows have no size entry. The others give once, few or many, or a class for an expanded clone.

TRBV11-2	-	TRBJ1-4	once	TGTGCCAGCAGCTTAACAGGGCTGGGTGAAAAACTGTTTTTT	CASSLTGLGEKLFF
TRBV5-4	-	TRBJ1-3	-	TGTGCCAGCAGCTTGGAGGGGATCTCTGGAAACACCATATATTTT	CASSLEGISGNTIYF
TRBV2	TRBD2	TRBJ2-3	-	TGTGCCAGCAGCCGGGGGGGGGACACAGATACGCAGTATTTT	CASSRGGDTDTQYF
TRBV6-1	TRBD1	TRBJ1-1	few	TGTGCCAGCAGTGAGGGACAGCTGAACACTGAAGCTTTCTTT	CASSEGQLNTEAFF
TRBV27	TRBD1	TRBJ1-1	-	TGTGCCAGCAGCCAACGGACAGGCGCCATGAACACTGAAGCTTTCTTT	CASSQRTGAMNTEAFF
TRBV7-5	-	TRBJ1-1	-	TGTGCCAGACTAGCTGGGGACAGGTTGGGGAACACTGAAGCTTTCTTT	CARLAGDRLGNTEAFF
TRBV12-3/TRBV12-4	-	TRBJ1-3	-	TGTGCCAGCCACCACAGGAATGGAAACACCATATATTTT	CASHHRNGNTIYF
TRBV3-1/TRBV3-2	-	TRBJ1-1	-	TGTGCCAGCAGCCAAGCGGACATCGAAGCTTTCTTT	CASSQADIEAFF
TRBV28	-	TRBJ1-2	-	TGTGCCAGCAGCCCCGTTAACTATGGCTACACCTTC	CASSPVNYGYTF
TRBV2	TRBD1	TRBJ1-4	-	TGTGCCAGCAGCGCCAACAGGGGGCCGTTGGAAAAACTGTTTTTT	CASSANRGPLEKLFF
TRBV19	TRBD2	TRBJ2-1	-	TGTGCCAGTAGTACCCGACTAGCGGGAGCCGTCTACAATGAGCAGTTCTTC	CASSTRLAGAVYNEQFF